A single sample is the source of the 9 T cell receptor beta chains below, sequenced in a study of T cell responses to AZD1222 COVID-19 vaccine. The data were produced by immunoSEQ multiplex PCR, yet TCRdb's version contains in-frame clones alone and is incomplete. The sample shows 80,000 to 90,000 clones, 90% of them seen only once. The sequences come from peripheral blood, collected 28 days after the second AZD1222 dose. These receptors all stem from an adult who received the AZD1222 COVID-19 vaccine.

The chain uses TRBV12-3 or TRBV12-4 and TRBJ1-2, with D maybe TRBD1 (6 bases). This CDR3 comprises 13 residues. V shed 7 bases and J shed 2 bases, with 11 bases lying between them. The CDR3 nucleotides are TGTGCCAGCACCACTACAGGGAACTATGGCTACACCTTC. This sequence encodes CASTTTGNYGYTF.

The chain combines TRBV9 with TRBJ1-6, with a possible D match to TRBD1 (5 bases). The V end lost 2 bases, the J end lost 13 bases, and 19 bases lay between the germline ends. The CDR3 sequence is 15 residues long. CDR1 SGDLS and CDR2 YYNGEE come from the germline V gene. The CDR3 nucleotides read TGTGCCAGCAGCGTGGATCAGGGTGCCCGGGGGCCCCTCCACTTT. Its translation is CASSVDQGARGPLHF.

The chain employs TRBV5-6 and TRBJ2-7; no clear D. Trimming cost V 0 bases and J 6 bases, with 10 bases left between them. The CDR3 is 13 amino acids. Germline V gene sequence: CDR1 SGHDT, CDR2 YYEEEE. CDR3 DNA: TGTGCCAGCAGCTTGGGGCCAGCCGGCGAGCAGTACTTC. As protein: CASSLGPAGEQYF.

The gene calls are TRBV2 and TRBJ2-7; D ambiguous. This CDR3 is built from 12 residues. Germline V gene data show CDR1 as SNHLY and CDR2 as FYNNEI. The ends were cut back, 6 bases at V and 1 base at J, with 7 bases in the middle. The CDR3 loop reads CASSANSYEQYF. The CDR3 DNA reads TGTGCCAGCAGCGCAAATTCCTACGAGCAGTACTTC. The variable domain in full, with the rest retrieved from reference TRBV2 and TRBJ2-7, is EPEVTQTPSHQVTQMGQEVILRCVPISNHLYFYWYRQILGQKVEFLVSFYNNEISEKSEIFDDQFSVERPDGSNFTLKIRSTKLEDSAMYFCASSANSYEQYFGPGTRLTVT.

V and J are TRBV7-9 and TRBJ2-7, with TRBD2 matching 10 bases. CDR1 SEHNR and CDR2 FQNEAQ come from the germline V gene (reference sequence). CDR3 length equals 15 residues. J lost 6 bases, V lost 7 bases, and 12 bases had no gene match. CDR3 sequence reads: CASTAPGLAPFEQYF. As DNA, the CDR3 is TGTGCCAGCACTGCGCCGGGACTAGCGCCGTTCGAGCAGTACTTC.

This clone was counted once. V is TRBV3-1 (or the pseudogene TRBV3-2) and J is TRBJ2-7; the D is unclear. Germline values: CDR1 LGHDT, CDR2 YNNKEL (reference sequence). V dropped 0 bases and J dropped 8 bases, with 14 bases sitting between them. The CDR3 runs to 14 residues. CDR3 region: CASSQDEPGGKQYF. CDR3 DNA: TGTGCCAGCAGCCAAGATGAGCCCGGTGGGAAGCAGTACTTC.

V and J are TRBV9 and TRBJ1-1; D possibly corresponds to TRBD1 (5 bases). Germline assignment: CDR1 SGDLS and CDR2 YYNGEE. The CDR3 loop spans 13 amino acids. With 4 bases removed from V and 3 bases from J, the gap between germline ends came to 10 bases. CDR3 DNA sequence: TGTGCCAGCAGCTCCAGCAGGGACACTGAAGCTTTCTTT. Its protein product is CASSSSRDTEAFF. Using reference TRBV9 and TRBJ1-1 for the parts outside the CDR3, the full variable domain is DSGVTQTPKHLITATGQRVTLRCSPRSGDLSVYWYQQSLDQGLQFLIQYYNGEERAKGNILERFSAQQFPDLHSELNLSSLELGDSALYFCASSSSRDTEAFFGQGTRLTVV.

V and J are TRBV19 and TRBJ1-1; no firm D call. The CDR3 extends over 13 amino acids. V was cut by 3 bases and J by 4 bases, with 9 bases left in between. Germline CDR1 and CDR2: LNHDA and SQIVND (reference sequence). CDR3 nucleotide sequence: TGTGCCAGTAGTATCTCCGCCAGCACTGAAGCTTTCTTT. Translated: CASSISASTEAFF. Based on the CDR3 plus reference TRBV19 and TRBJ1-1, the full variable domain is DGGITQSPKYLFRKEGQNVTLSCEQNLNHDAMYWYRQDPGQGLRLIYYSQIVNDFQKGDIAEGYSVSREKKESFPLTVTSAQKNPTAFYLCASSISASTEAFFGQGTRLTVV.

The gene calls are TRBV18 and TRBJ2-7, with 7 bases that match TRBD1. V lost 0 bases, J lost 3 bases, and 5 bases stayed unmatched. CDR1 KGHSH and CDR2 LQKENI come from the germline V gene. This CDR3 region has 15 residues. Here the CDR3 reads CASSPPSAGGYEQYF. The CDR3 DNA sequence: TGTGCCAGCTCACCACCTAGCGCAGGGGGCTACGAGCAGTACTTC.